Listed here are 18 T cell receptor beta chains from one sample, sequenced in a study of shared clonotypes between healthy human individuals. Sequencing was performed with immunoSEQ multiplex PCR; in TCRdb, only in-frame clones are kept and a portion is missing. The sample holds over 2 million clones, around 93% seen once. Sequencing was done on a sample of naive CD4+ T cells from PBMCs. The subset: CD45RA+ positively selected. The receptor set was obtained from a young man in good health. Some clones in this sample may be carry-over from other donors' samples.

V is TRBV15 and J is TRBJ1-1; TRBD1 agrees at 7 bases. J lost 3 bases, V lost 4 bases, and 11 bases had no gene match. Germline V gene sequence: CDR1 LNHNV, CDR2 YYDKDF (reference sequence). The CDR3 loop spans 16 amino acids. The CDR3 sequence is CATSKNRGSVDTEAFF. Here the CDR3 DNA reads TGTGCCACCAGCAAAAACAGGGGTTCAGTTGACACTGAAGCTTTCTTT. Using reference TRBV15 and TRBJ1-1 for the parts outside the CDR3, the full variable domain is DAMVIQNPRYQVTQFGKPVTLSCSQTLNHNVMYWYQQKSSQAPKLLFHYYDKDFNNEADTPDNFQSRRPNTSFCFLDIRSPGLGDTAMYLCATSKNRGSVDTEAFFGQGTRLTVV.

This clone is a singleton in its sample. The CDR3 protein is CASSLERDNEQFF. The DNA for the CDR3 is TGTGCCAGCAGCTTAGAACGGGACAATGAGCAGTTCTTC. The chain uses TRBV7-8 and TRBJ2-1; D remains ambiguous. The germline V gene has CDR1 SGHVS and CDR2 FQNEAQ. With 1 base removed from V and 5 bases from J, the gap between germline ends came to 6 bases. The CDR3 is 13 amino acids.

The chain couples TRBV5-1 to TRBJ2-1; perhaps TRBD1 as D (6 bases). The V end was cut by 4 bases, the J end by 1 base, with 15 bases between. This CDR3 region has 16 residues. In germline, CDR1 is SGHRS, CDR2 YFSETQ. The CDR3 is CASSTDSLVSYNEQFF. CDR3 nucleotides: TGCGCCAGCAGCACGGACAGCCTAGTTTCCTACAATGAGCAGTTCTTC. The complete variable domain, with remaining parts taken from reference TRBV5-1 and TRBJ2-1, reads KAGVTQTPRYLIKTRGQQVTLSCSPISGHRSVSWYQQTPGQGLQFLFEYFSETQRNKGNFPGRFSGRQFSNSRSEMNVSTLELGDSALYLCASSTDSLVSYNEQFFGPGTRLTVL.

The chain employs TRBV29-1 and TRBJ1-2, with D maybe TRBD1 (6 bases). V was shortened by 1 base and J by 8 bases, with 11 bases between the two germline ends. This CDR3 region has 12 residues. The germline CDR1 and CDR2 sequences are SQVTM and ANQGSEA. The CDR3 DNA sequence: TGCAGCGTTGAAGTCCCCGGGGGCGGCTACACCTTC. This encodes CSVEVPGGGYTF.

This chain joins TRBV7-2 and TRBJ2-3; 10 positions agree with TRBD2. V shed 3 bases and J 4 bases; nucleotides not matched to a gene: 7. CDR1 is SGHTA and CDR2 is FQGNSA in the germline V gene. The CDR3 runs 16 residues. CDR3 protein: CASSFLAGEGPDTQYF. The CDR3, as DNA: TGTGCCAGCAGCTTTCTAGCGGGAGAGGGCCCAGATACGCAGTATTTT.

The chain carries TRBV5-1 and TRBJ2-3; D is unclear. Germline lookup yields CDR1 SGHRS and CDR2 YFSETQ. Deletions cut 0 bases from V and 5 bases from J, with 4 bases between. The CDR3 covers 12 residues. The CDR3 loop reads CASSLGEDTQYF. The CDR3 nucleotides read TGCGCCAGCAGCTTGGGGGAAGATACGCAGTATTTT.

This chain connects TRBV18 to TRBJ2-5; D unclear. The V end lost 3 bases, the J end lost 1 base, and 9 bases lay between the germline ends. This CDR3 is built from 14 residues. Germline CDR1 and CDR2: KGHSH and LQKENI. The CDR3, as DNA: TGTGCCAGCTCACCCGCAAGAGTCCAAGAGACCCAGTACTTC. Its translation: CASSPARVQETQYF.

V is TRBV6-6 and J is TRBJ2-1; D is possibly TRBD2 (5 bases). The V end was cut by 6 bases, the J end by 5 bases, with 11 bases between. This CDR3 spans 13 amino acids. The germline V gene encodes CDR1 MNHNY and CDR2 SVGAGI (reference sequence). CDR3 sequence reads: CASRWTGDNEQFF. In nucleotides, the CDR3 is TGTGCCAGCAGATGGACTGGCGACAATGAGCAGTTCTTC.

This clone was detected once. The chain links TRBV5-1 to TRBJ2-7; 9 bases map to TRBD2. Germline V gene lookup returns CDR1 SGHRS and CDR2 YFSETQ. V trimming: 0 bases; J trimming: 5 bases; junction bases outside the gene matches: 6. This CDR3 contains 15 residues. CDR3 in amino acids: CASSLGPAGGNEQYF. CDR3 sequence (DNA): TGCGCCAGCAGCTTGGGCCCAGCGGGAGGAAACGAGCAGTACTTC.

This clone occurred once. The chain is built from TRBV27 and TRBJ2-7; 12 bases fit TRBD2. The junction had 9 bases not matched to a gene; V was cut back by 3 bases and J by 0 bases. Germline lookup yields CDR1 MNHEY and CDR2 SMNVEV (reference sequence). The CDR3 covers 18 residues. CDR3 sequence (DNA): TGTGCCAGCAGTTTGAGGGCCCTAGCGGGAGGGAGCTCCTACGAGCAGTACTTC. This codes for CASSLRALAGGSSYEQYF.

This clone appeared a few times. J is TRBJ1-2 and V is TRBV19; D may be TRBD1 (6 bases). V lost 3 bases to trimming and J lost 0 bases, with 11 bases between them. The germline CDR1 and CDR2 sequences are LNHDA and SQIVND (reference sequence). The CDR3 is 15 amino acids. CDR3 nucleotides: TGTGCCAGTAGTATTGGGACAACTACTAACTATGGCTACACCTTC. Residues: CASSIGTTTNYGYTF.

The chain combines TRBV5-4 with TRBJ2-5, with 9 bases that match TRBD1. The germline V gene has CDR1 SGHNT and CDR2 YYREEE (reference sequence). The length of the CDR3 is 16 residues. J was trimmed by 4 bases and V by 5 bases; bases with no gene match: 12. The CDR3 loop is CASSQGVDRGGETQYF. The CDR3 DNA reads TGTGCCAGCAGTCAGGGGGTGGACAGGGGCGGAGAGACCCAGTACTTC.

The chain joins TRBV27 to TRBJ2-3; D call uncertain. The V and J ends lost 4 bases and 2 bases respectively, with 16 bases between them. Per germline, CDR1 MNHEY and CDR2 SMNVEV (reference sequence). This CDR3 is 16 amino acids long. CDR3 protein: CASSSLMGWATDTQYF. Written as DNA, the CDR3 is TGTGCCAGCAGTTCCCTGATGGGGTGGGCCACAGATACGCAGTATTTT.

V is TRBV6-5 and J is TRBJ2-3; 7 bases agree with TRBD1. Germline V gene lookup returns CDR1 MNHEY and CDR2 SVGAGI. CDR3 size: 16 residues. Germline trimming cut 4 bases from V and 1 base from J; bases unmatched to any gene: 8. CDR3 coding DNA: TGTGCCAGCAGTTCGTCCAGGGGGTGGGGCACAGATACGCAGTATTTT. Protein: CASSSSRGWGTDTQYF.

The V call is TRBV18, the J call TRBJ2-1, with 12 positions matching TRBD2. Germline V gene lookup returns CDR1 KGHSH and CDR2 LQKENI. V lost 4 bases, J lost 1 base, and 5 bases stayed unmatched. The CDR3 has 17 residues. DNA for the CDR3: TGTGCCAGCTCACTACGACTAGCGGGAGTTTCCTACAATGAGCAGTTCTTC. Protein sequence: CASSLRLAGVSYNEQFF. Full variable domain (remainder filled in from reference TRBV18 and TRBJ2-1): NAGVMQNPRHLVRRRGQEARLRCSPMKGHSHVYWYRQLPEEGLKFMVYLQKENIIDESGMPKERFSAEFPKEGPSILRIQQVVRGDSAAYFCASSLRLAGVSYNEQFFGPGTRLTVL.

This clone has only one observation. The J gene is TRBJ1-2, the V gene TRBV5-6; D gene ambiguous. This CDR3 comprises 14 residues. CDR1 SGHDT and CDR2 YYEEEE come from the germline V gene. Trimming removed 0 bases at V and 1 base at J, with 7 bases between. The CDR3 nucleotides are TGTGCCAGCAGCTTGGCCCCCATTAACTATGGCTACACCTTC. Amino acid sequence: CASSLAPINYGYTF. Filled out from reference TRBV5-6 and TRBJ1-2, the complete variable domain reads DAGVTQSPTHLIKTRGQQVTLRCSPKSGHDTVSWYQQALGQGPQFIFQYYEEEERQRGNFPDRFSGHQFPNYSSELNVNALLLGDSALYLCASSLAPINYGYTFGSGTRLTVV.

The rearrangement uses TRBV2 and TRBJ1-1; no definite D call. The germline V gene has CDR1 SNHLY and CDR2 FYNNEI. The CDR3 contains 14 residues. V was pared by 4 bases and J by 10 bases, with 19 bases between. The CDR3 DNA sequence: TGTGCCAGCAGTGTGAGGGAGGGCGCCTCGGGAGCTTTCTTT. The encoded protein is CASSVREGASGAFF.

The chain combines TRBV14 with TRBJ2-1; 10 bases align to TRBD2. This CDR3 region has 16 residues. The V gene's germline CDR1 is SGHDN and CDR2 FVKESK. Unmatched junction bases numbered 9, after V lost 6 bases and J lost 4 bases. The CDR3: CASRPGLADPYNEQFF. The CDR3 nucleotides are TGTGCCAGCAGGCCCGGACTAGCGGACCCATACAATGAGCAGTTCTTC.